A selection of T cell receptor beta chains follows, all from one sample in a study of shared clonotypes between healthy human individuals. Using immunoSEQ multiplex PCR, the repertoire was profiled, and TCRdb retains in-frame clones only, with some absent. The profile shows 650,000 to 800,000 clones, 72% of them singletons. Sequencing was carried out using memory CD4+ T cells sorted from blood. These receptors all stem from a woman between 25 and 40 years old in good health. Each CDR3 is given with its conserved first and last residue. D genes are given only for firm matches. For some rows the clone size is stated as once, few or many, or as a class when expanded; others skip it.

DNA: TGCGCCAGCAGCCCGACTCACCTTCATGTTAGCGGGAGGTCTTCCAAAAACATTCAGTACTTC; CDR3: CASSPTHLHVSGRSSKNIQYF; J: TRBJ2-4; D: TRBD2; size: once; V: TRBV4-1
DNA: TGTGCCAGCACCCAGTGGAGCTATGGCTACACCTTC; CDR3: CASTQWSYGYTF; J: TRBJ1-2; D: NA; size: once; V: TRBV6-6
DNA: TGCAGTGCTAGGGATGAGCAGTTCTTC; CDR3: CSARDEQFF; J: TRBJ2-1; D: NA; size: NA; V: TRBV20-1
DNA: TGCAGTGCTAGAGTTTCCAAAGCTTTCTTT; CDR3: CSARVSKAFF; J: TRBJ1-1; D: NA; size: NA; V: TRBV20-1
DNA: TGTGCCAGCATTTCCGGGACACTTCTAGCGGGAAGCTCCTACGAGCAGTACTTC; CDR3: CASISGTLLAGSSYEQYF; J: TRBJ2-7; D: TRBD2; size: NA; V: TRBV28
DNA: TGTGCCAGCAGTCGGGGGCCTGACACTGAAGCTTTCTTT; CDR3: CASSRGPDTEAFF; J: TRBJ1-1; D: NA; size: NA; V: TRBV6-6
DNA: TGTGCCAGCAGTGTACAGGGTATAGGGGGGGGCGAGCAGTACTTC; CDR3: CASSVQGIGGGEQYF; J: TRBJ2-7; D: NA; size: NA; V: TRBV6-6
DNA: TGTGCCAGTAGTGCAACCGGGACAACCGAGCAGTTCTTC; CDR3: CASSATGTTEQFF; J: TRBJ2-1; D: NA; size: NA; V: TRBV19
DNA: TGTGCCAGCAAGGTCCGGGAGGGATACAATGAGCAGTTCTTC; CDR3: CASKVREGYNEQFF; J: TRBJ2-1; D: TRBD2; size: few; V: TRBV2
DNA: TGTGCCAGCAGCGCACCGGGACTACCGCTCGCTGGGGATACGCAGTATTTT; CDR3: CASSAPGLPLAGDTQYF; J: TRBJ2-3; D: TRBD2; size: NA; V: TRBV7-8
DNA: TGTGCCAGTAGGAGGGACAGCAGCACGTCTGGGGCCAACGTCCTGACTTTC; CDR3: CASRRDSSTSGANVLTF; J: TRBJ2-6; D: TRBD1; size: NA; V: TRBV19
DNA: TGTGCCAGCAGTTTATTCAGGGCAAGGATCGGGTTGAACACTGAAGCTTTCTTT; CDR3: CASSLFRARIGLNTEAFF; J: TRBJ1-1; D: NA; size: NA; V: TRBV28
DNA: TGTGCCAGCAGTATACTAGCGGGACCAGATACGCAGTATTTT; CDR3: CASSILAGPDTQYF; J: TRBJ2-3; D: TRBD2; size: NA; V: TRBV27
DNA: TGTGCCAGTAGTGTCCTTCTCGACAGGGGGAATCAGCCCCAGCATTTT; CDR3: CASSVLLDRGNQPQHF; J: TRBJ1-5; D: TRBD1; size: NA; V: TRBV19
DNA: TGTGCCAGCAGCGTGGTCAGGGGGGGGACCCAGTACTTC; CDR3: CASSVVRGGTQYF; J: TRBJ2-5; D: NA; size: NA; V: TRBV9
DNA: TGTGCCAGCAGTAAACCACAGGGGAACGGGATTCGCGAGCAGTACTTC; CDR3: CASSKPQGNGIREQYF; J: TRBJ2-7; D: TRBD1; size: NA; V: TRBV27
DNA: TGTGCCAGCAGGGGCCCGGGACAGGGCGGCTATGGCTACACCTTC; CDR3: CASRGPGQGGYGYTF; J: TRBJ1-2; D: TRBD1; size: NA; V: TRBV6-5
DNA: TGTGCCAGCGTAAAAGGACAGGCCAAATTCCATGACTACACCTTC; CDR3: CASVKGQAKFHDYTF; J: TRBJ1-2; D: TRBD1; size: NA; V: TRBV5-6
DNA: TGTGCCAGCAGCTTAGGTACGCTAATCTACGAGCAGTACTTC; CDR3: CASSLGTLIYEQYF; J: TRBJ2-7; D: NA; size: NA; V: TRBV11-2
DNA: TGTGCCAGCAGTGCCCAGCCCAATCAGCCCCAGCATTTT; CDR3: CASSAQPNQPQHF; J: TRBJ1-5; D: NA; size: few; V: TRBV2
DNA: TGTGCCAGCACCTCTCCCGGCGGTACCTACGAGCAGTACTTC; CDR3: CASTSPGGTYEQYF; J: TRBJ2-7; D: NA; size: NA; V: TRBV28
DNA: TGTGCCAGCAGCCAGCAGGGAGGAAGCTCCTACGAGCAGTACTTC; CDR3: CASSQQGGSSYEQYF; J: TRBJ2-7; D: NA; size: NA; V: TRBV14
DNA: TGTGCCAGCTCACCACCGTTCAGTGATGGTCTCGAGCAGTACTTC; CDR3: CASSPPFSDGLEQYF; J: TRBJ2-7; D: NA; size: NA; V: TRBV18
DNA: TGCGCCAGCAGCTTGGAGACCGGGACAGGGGGCGCAGAGACCCAGTACTTC; CDR3: CASSLETGTGGAETQYF; J: TRBJ2-5; D: TRBD1; size: NA; V: TRBV5-1
DNA: TGTGCCAGCAGCCGGACTAGCGGGACTGAGCAGTTCTTC; CDR3: CASSRTSGTEQFF; J: TRBJ2-1; D: TRBD2; size: NA; V: TRBV14
DNA: TGTGCCAGTACCTTTGAGACAGGGCCCAACTATGGCTACACCTTC; CDR3: CASTFETGPNYGYTF; J: TRBJ1-2; D: TRBD1; size: few; V: TRBV19
DNA: TGTGCCAGCAGCTTAGTCCCGCAACTAGCGGGGGGCGGGGAGCTGTTTTTT; CDR3: CASSLVPQLAGGGELFF; J: TRBJ2-2; D: TRBD2; size: NA; V: TRBV11-2
DNA: TGTGCCAGCAGCACAGGGTTACACGAGCAGTACTTC; CDR3: CASSTGLHEQYF; J: TRBJ2-7; D: NA; size: NA; V: TRBV21-1
DNA: TGTGCCAGCAGCTTACCGTCAGCGGGCAACTATGGCTACACCTTC; CDR3: CASSLPSAGNYGYTF; J: TRBJ1-2; D: NA; size: few; V: TRBV7-8
DNA: TGTGCCAGCAGTTCCGGGACAGGGGAGGGCTATGGCTACACCTTC; CDR3: CASSSGTGEGYGYTF; J: TRBJ1-2; D: TRBD1; size: NA; V: TRBV28
DNA: TGTGCCAGCAGCCGGGACAGGGGGATCGATGAGCAGTTCTTC; CDR3: CASSRDRGIDEQFF; J: TRBJ2-1; D: TRBD1; size: NA; V: TRBV14
DNA: TGCGCCAGCAGCCAAGATTACCCACCCCTCCACTTT; CDR3: CASSQDYPPLHF; J: TRBJ1-6; D: NA; size: NA; V: TRBV4-1
DNA: TGTGCCAGCGGAACAGGGGGCCGAAGTGAAAAACTGTTTTTT; CDR3: CASGTGGRSEKLFF; J: TRBJ1-4; D: TRBD1; size: NA; V: TRBV28
DNA: TGTGCCAGCTGGCCAGGGTTTTCGAACACCGGGGAGCTGTTTTTT; CDR3: CASWPGFSNTGELFF; J: TRBJ2-2; D: NA; size: NA; V: TRBV5-6
DNA: TGTGCCAGCAAAATGACGGCGGGGCAAGAGACCCAGTACTTC; CDR3: CASKMTAGQETQYF; J: TRBJ2-5; D: NA; size: NA; V: TRBV2
DNA: TGTGCCAGCAGCTTGGCGGGGACTAGCGGCCTCTACGAGCAGTACTTC; CDR3: CASSLAGTSGLYEQYF; J: TRBJ2-7; D: TRBD2; size: NA; V: TRBV5-5
DNA: TGTGCCAGCAGCTTAGATAGCGGGATGGAAACCAATGAGCAGTTCTTC; CDR3: CASSLDSGMETNEQFF; J: TRBJ2-1; D: TRBD2; size: NA; V: TRBV7-2
DNA: TGCGCCAGCAGTGTTGGGAGGTTTAGCAATCAGCCCCAGCATTTT; CDR3: CASSVGRFSNQPQHF; J: TRBJ1-5; D: NA; size: NA; V: TRBV10-2
DNA: TGCAGCGTTGTCCGGGAGGGCATGGGTAATGAGCAGTTCTTC; CDR3: CSVVREGMGNEQFF; J: TRBJ2-1; D: TRBD2; size: NA; V: TRBV29-1
DNA: TGCAGCGTTGAAGGACTAGCGAGCAATGAGCAGTTCTTC; CDR3: CSVEGLASNEQFF; J: TRBJ2-1; D: TRBD2; size: NA; V: TRBV29-1
DNA: TGTGCCAGCAGCTTGGACGGGAGGTACACCGGGGAGCTGTTTTTT; CDR3: CASSLDGRYTGELFF; J: TRBJ2-2; D: TRBD2; size: NA; V: TRBV5-8
DNA: TGTGCCAGCAGCTTAGTACCGGGACACAACACCGGGGAGCTGTTTTTT; CDR3: CASSLVPGHNTGELFF; J: TRBJ2-2; D: NA; size: NA; V: TRBV7-7
DNA: TGTGCCAGCACCATGCCAGGGGTTAACTATGGCTACACCTTC; CDR3: CASTMPGVNYGYTF; J: TRBJ1-2; D: NA; size: few; V: TRBV6-1
DNA: TGTGCCAGCAGCCGACTTCGGGACCACAATGAGCAGTTCTTC; CDR3: CASSRLRDHNEQFF; J: TRBJ2-1; D: NA; size: NA; V: TRBV6-6
DNA: TGTGCCAGCAGGAGCGACAGACTAAGCAATCAGCCCCAGCATTTT; CDR3: CASRSDRLSNQPQHF; J: TRBJ1-5; D: NA; size: NA; V: TRBV28
DNA: TGTGCCAGCAGCTTCTCACAGGGGAGCACTGAAGCTTTCTTT; CDR3: CASSFSQGSTEAFF; J: TRBJ1-1; D: TRBD1; size: NA; V: TRBV7-6
DNA: TGTGCCAGCAGCCCCAGAGGGGAGACGGGACTAGGATCGGGCAATGAGCAGTTCTTC; CDR3: CASSPRGETGLGSGNEQFF; J: TRBJ2-1; D: TRBD2; size: NA; V: TRBV9
DNA: TGTGCCAGCAGAGACCGGGGCGGCTACACCTTC; CDR3: CASRDRGGYTF; J: TRBJ1-2; D: NA; size: NA; V: TRBV6-5
DNA: TGTGCCAGCAGCTTAGAAAATGACCAGCCCCAGCATTTT; CDR3: CASSLENDQPQHF; J: TRBJ1-5; D: NA; size: NA; V: TRBV11-2
DNA: TGTGCCAGCAGCCGTGCCGGGAGGAGCAATCAGCCCCAGCATTTT; CDR3: CASSRAGRSNQPQHF; J: TRBJ1-5; D: NA; size: NA; V: TRBV5-6
DNA: TGTGCCAGCAGCCTGGAGAGGGCATCGGACTCCCGGTACGAGCAGTACTTC; CDR3: CASSLERASDSRYEQYF; J: TRBJ2-7; D: NA; size: NA; V: TRBV4-2
DNA: TGTGCCAGCAGCCTCCTGGGCCGGGGCCCCGGGGAGCTGTTTTTT; CDR3: CASSLLGRGPGELFF; J: TRBJ2-2; D: NA; size: many; V: TRBV28
DNA: TGCGCCAGCAGTTTTACGGGGGCGACCGGGGAGCTGTTTTTT; CDR3: CASSFTGATGELFF; J: TRBJ2-2; D: NA; size: NA; V: TRBV5-1
DNA: TGTGCCAGCAGCTTAGGGCAGGGGGGAGTAGATACGCAGTATTTT; CDR3: CASSLGQGGVDTQYF; J: TRBJ2-3; D: NA; size: NA; V: TRBV7-9